This T cell receptor beta chain originates from a study of blood T cell repertoires in COVID-19. Across the whole study: PBMCs, B-cell-depleted T cells, or T cells were the source of the cDNA or gDNA that made up the material.

V gave up 6 bases and J gave up 4 bases; unmatched junction bases: 2. This CDR3 comprises 13 residues. Original methodology: For nucleated cells, counts were estimated from reference gene primer amplification. This table comes from immunoSEQ multiplex PCR, and its TCRdb copy is limited to in-frame clones, with some not included. V and J calls and clone size come straight from that table; D and trimming were deduced from the DNA. The data show nearly 400,000 clones, roughly 90% seen once. Participants, roughly 18 to 89 years old, spanned 24 US areas. Cohorts were determined from participant-reported clinical history.

The sequence was obtained from a woman aged 25 to 39 who had recovered from COVID-19. The specimen sequenced was PBMCs or T cells enriched from blood (not recorded which). The V call is TRBV12-3 or TRBV12-4, the J call TRBJ1-4; 7 bases are a match to TRBD1. Here the CDR3 reads CASRGQLNEKLFF. The DNA of the CDR3 is TGTGCCAGCAGGGGACAGCTTAATGAAAAACTGTTTTTT.